Here is one T cell receptor (beta chain) with its context. CDR1 and CDR2 (germline): SGHTA, FQGNSA. The CDR3 consists of 15 residues. Trimming shortened V by 5 bases and J by 2 bases, and 14 bases separated the two germline ends. These data belong to a study of shared T cell receptors in the human thymus. Generated by immunoSEQ multiplex PCR, the TCRdb table keeps only in-frame clones and is missing some. The sample includes over 650,000 clones, over 75% of them seen just once. These records were also assigned to another study, of human thymus T cells. Per that paper: Healthy Finnish infants undergoing corrective surgery for congenital heart defects were the donors. Corrective heart surgery yielded resections, and these provided the thymus tissue. Thymic and blood repertoires seemed to show skewed V and J gene use. Thymic repertoires overlap heavily among unrelated individuals, related research has reported.

Sequenced input: thymocytes. The chain employs TRBV7-2 and TRBJ2-3, with a weak D call TRBD1 (5 bases). This clonotype originated in a boy under two years old with a congenital heart defect. The CDR3 spells CASSDRQQYTDTQYF. CDR3 bases: TGTGCCAGCAGCGACCGACAGCAATACACAGATACGCAGTATTTT.